These T cell receptor beta chains were read from a single sample in a study of CD8 T cells in ankylosing spondylitis. A single record per CDR3 protein comes from TCRdb applying MiXCR to the 5' RACE reads. Among about 340,000 distinct CDR3 sequences listed, 20% were seen once. Sequencing was performed on blood, either unsorted or a sorted T cell fraction (not recorded which). These TCRs come from a male donor with ankylosing spondylitis or in good health (not recorded which). Both conserved end residues are part of each CDR3. Fields, in order: CDR3 DNA, CDR3 protein, clone size, J gene, V gene, D gene. The D gene is left open where the match is weak. Only part of the rows carry a size: once, few, many, or a class if the clone is expanded.

cdr3_nt: TGTGCCAGCAGTTACTGGATCTCCTACGAGCAGTACTTC; cdr3_aa: CASSYWISYEQYF; clone_size: NA; j_call: TRBJ2-7; v_call: TRBV6-8; d_call: NA
cdr3_nt: TGTGCCAGCTCACCACCGAGCGGGGGCCCCACGACTCGCTCCTACAATGAGCAGTTCTTC; cdr3_aa: CASSPPSGGPTTRSYNEQFF; clone_size: once; j_call: TRBJ2-1; v_call: TRBV18; d_call: TRBD2
cdr3_nt: TGTGCCAGCGGGAACACCACCTTCCCCACCTTC; cdr3_aa: CASGNTTFPTF; clone_size: NA; j_call: TRBJ1-2; v_call: TRBV21-1; d_call: NA
cdr3_nt: TGCGCCAGCACGAGTAGCACAGATACGCAGTATTTT; cdr3_aa: CASTSSTDTQYF; clone_size: NA; j_call: TRBJ2-3; v_call: TRBV5-1; d_call: NA
cdr3_nt: TGCAGCGTTTCTAGCGGGGGGAGGGATACGCAGTATTTT; cdr3_aa: CSVSSGGRDTQYF; clone_size: NA; j_call: TRBJ2-3; v_call: TRBV29-1; d_call: TRBD2
cdr3_nt: TGTGCCAGCAGCCGACGGACTAGCGTGATAGATACGCAGTATTTT; cdr3_aa: CASSRRTSVIDTQYF; clone_size: NA; j_call: TRBJ2-3; v_call: TRBV7-9; d_call: TRBD2
cdr3_nt: TGCAGCGTTGGCGGGAAAACCGGGGAGCTGTTTTTT; cdr3_aa: CSVGGKTGELFF; clone_size: few; j_call: TRBJ2-2; v_call: TRBV29-1; d_call: NA
cdr3_nt: TGTGCCTGGAGTATAACTAGCGGGGGTACTGAGCAGTTCTTC; cdr3_aa: CAWSITSGGTEQFF; clone_size: few; j_call: TRBJ2-1; v_call: TRBV30; d_call: TRBD2
cdr3_nt: TGTGCCACCAGCTTCGGGTCAGGGGGAGACGAGCAGTACTTC; cdr3_aa: CATSFGSGGDEQYF; clone_size: few; j_call: TRBJ2-7; v_call: TRBV15; d_call: TRBD1
cdr3_nt: TGCAGCGTTGCTGTCGTCTCCTACGAGCAGTACTTC; cdr3_aa: CSVAVVSYEQYF; clone_size: few; j_call: TRBJ2-7; v_call: TRBV29-1; d_call: NA
cdr3_nt: TGTGCCTGGAGTGTAATGGCGGGAACACTAGAGACCCAGTACTTC; cdr3_aa: CAWSVMAGTLETQYF; clone_size: NA; j_call: TRBJ2-5; v_call: TRBV30; d_call: NA
cdr3_nt: TGTGCCAGCAGTCCCCGGGGGACCGGGCCCAGGGATGAGCAGTTCTTC; cdr3_aa: CASSPRGTGPRDEQFF; clone_size: few; j_call: TRBJ2-1; v_call: TRBV27; d_call: NA
cdr3_nt: TGCGCCAGCAGCCAAGGGACTAGCGGGGGTAACGAGCAGTACTTC; cdr3_aa: CASSQGTSGGNEQYF; clone_size: few; j_call: TRBJ2-7; v_call: TRBV4-1; d_call: TRBD2
cdr3_nt: TGCGCCAGCAGCCAAGTACAGGGGGCGAACGGGCCCCAGCATTTT; cdr3_aa: CASSQVQGANGPQHF; clone_size: few; j_call: TRBJ1-5; v_call: TRBV4-1; d_call: TRBD1
cdr3_nt: TGTGCCAGCAGCCAAGATCTTGGCGATGAAGCTTTCTTT; cdr3_aa: CASSQDLGDEAFF; clone_size: few; j_call: TRBJ1-1; v_call: TRBV4-2; d_call: NA